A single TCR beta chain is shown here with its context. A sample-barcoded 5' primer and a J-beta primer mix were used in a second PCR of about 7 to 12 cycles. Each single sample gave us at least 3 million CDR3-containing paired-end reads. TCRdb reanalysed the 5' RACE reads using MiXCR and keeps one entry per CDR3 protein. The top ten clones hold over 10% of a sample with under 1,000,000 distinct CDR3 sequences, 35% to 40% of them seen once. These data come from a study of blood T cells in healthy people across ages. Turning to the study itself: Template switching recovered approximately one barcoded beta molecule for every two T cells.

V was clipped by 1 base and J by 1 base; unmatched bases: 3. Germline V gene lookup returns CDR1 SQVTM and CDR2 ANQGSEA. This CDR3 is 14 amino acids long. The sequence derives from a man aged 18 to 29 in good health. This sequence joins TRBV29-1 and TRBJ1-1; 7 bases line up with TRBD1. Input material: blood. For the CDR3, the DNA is TGCAGCGTTGAAGGTGAGGGGGCGAACACTGAAGCTTTCTTT. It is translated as CSVEGEGANTEAFF.